This is a list of T cell receptor beta chains from one sample in a study of beta chain features in type 1 diabetes. Assay: immunoSEQ multiplex PCR; the TCRdb copy retains only in-frame clones and omits some. The sample has approximately 240,000 clones; approximately 16% are singletons. Sequenced input: naive CD4+ T cells from blood. These receptors were obtained from a man aged 30 to 45 with type 1 diabetes. The CDR3 runs from the conserved cysteine through the conserved F or W. A D gene is named only where the DNA matches it firmly. Some rows mark clone size as missing; the rest say once, few, many or name a class of expanded clone.

v_gene	d_gene	abundance	j_gene	CDR3nt	CDR3aa
TRBV6-5	NA	NA	TRBJ1-5	TGTGCCAGCAGTAGTCGGACGGCTAGCAATCAGCCCCAGCATTTT	CASSSRTASNQPQHF
TRBV7-9	TRBD2	NA	TRBJ2-5	TGTGCCAGCAGGCGGGGAGAGCGGGAGCAGTACTTC	CASRRGEREQYF
TRBV29-1	NA	NA	TRBJ2-5	TGCAGCGTCCCGGGGACATTTACTCAAGAGACCCAGTACTTC	CSVPGTFTQETQYF
TRBV18	TRBD1	NA	TRBJ1-1	TGTGCCAGCTCACCAGGGGACAGGGTGCGGGAAGCTTTCTTT	CASSPGDRVREAFF
TRBV7-9	TRBD2	NA	TRBJ2-7	TGTGCCAGCAGCTTAGCCGGCGGGAGGGGTCCCTACGAGCAGTACTTC	CASSLAGGRGPYEQYF
TRBV29-1	NA	few	TRBJ2-5	TGCAGCGGGACTCGGACGGACCAAGAGACCCAGTACTTC	CSGTRTDQETQYF
TRBV9	NA	NA	TRBJ2-3	TGTGCCAGCAGCTCACAAGGGGCAGCCGACACAGATACGCAGTATTTT	CASSSQGAADTDTQYF
TRBV29-1	NA	NA	TRBJ2-3	TGCAGCGTTGAACAGGCTAGCACAGATACGCAGTATTTT	CSVEQASTDTQYF
TRBV29-1	NA	NA	TRBJ2-7	TGCAGCATTTCAAGTGGGACTTCCTCCTACGAGCAGTACTTC	CSISSGTSSYEQYF
TRBV4-2	NA	few	TRBJ1-2	TGTGCCAGCAGCCCGGGGGGTTGGGGCTACACCTTC	CASSPGGWGYTF
TRBV9	NA	NA	TRBJ1-6	TGTGCCAGCAGCGTAGCTACGGAGAATTCACCCCTCCACTTT	CASSVATENSPLHF
TRBV25-1	NA	few	TRBJ2-3	TGTGCCAGCAGTCCTAGACCGGGAGATACGCAGTATTTT	CASSPRPGDTQYF
TRBV11-3	NA	once	TRBJ2-3	TGTGCCAGCAGCCCACCAAGCACAGATACGCAGTATTTT	CASSPPSTDTQYF
TRBV30	TRBD1	NA	TRBJ2-7	TGTGCCTGGTCCCGACAGGGAGCCTACGAGCAGTACTTC	CAWSRQGAYEQYF
TRBV10-1	TRBD1	few	TRBJ2-1	TGCGCCAGCAGTGTCCCCGGGACAGGGGTCAATGAGCAGTTCTTC	CASSVPGTGVNEQFF
TRBV15	NA	few	TRBJ1-5	TGTGCCACCAGCAGCCGGGGAGCGGGTCAGCCCCAGCATTTT	CATSSRGAGQPQHF
TRBV28	TRBD2	few	TRBJ2-7	TGTGCCAGCAGTTTTCCGGGACTAGCGGGCTCCTACGAGCAGTACTTC	CASSFPGLAGSYEQYF
TRBV15	NA	few	TRBJ2-7	TGTGCCACCAGCAGACAAGACGGCTCCTACGAGCAGTACTTC	CATSRQDGSYEQYF
TRBV21-1	NA	few	TRBJ2-7	TGTGCCAGCAGCAAAGTAGAACTAGCGGGATACGAGCAGTACTTC	CASSKVELAGYEQYF
TRBV29-1	NA	few	TRBJ1-3	TGCAGCGTTGGGCAGTCCTCTGGAAACACCATATATTTT	CSVGQSSGNTIYF
TRBV7-2	NA	NA	TRBJ2-7	TGTGCCTCAACCGCCTCAGGGCGATACGAGCAGTACTTC	CASTASGRYEQYF
TRBV5-1	NA	few	TRBJ2-5	TGCGCCAGCAGCTCGACCCCCGGAGGGCCTCAGGCCCAGTACTTC	CASSSTPGGPQAQYF